This passage covers 13 T cell receptor beta chains from one sample sequenced in a study of blood T cell repertoires in COVID-19. The repertoire was sequenced with immunoSEQ multiplex PCR; TCRdb's copy has only in-frame clones and lacks some. This sample carries about 150,000 clones, around four fifths of them seen once, and the ten largest clones take about 7.2%. The sequenced sample was PBMCs or T cells enriched from blood (not recorded which). The receptors were gathered from a man between 50 and 59 years old who had recovered from COVID-19.

The V gene is TRBV6-6, the J gene TRBJ2-3, with 8 bases matching TRBD1. With V trimmed by 2 bases and J by 0 bases, 4 bases remained unmatched. Germline CDR1 reads MNHNY; CDR2 reads SVGAGI (reference sequence). The length of the CDR3 is 16 residues. CDR3 DNA: TGTGCCAGCAGTTACGGACAGGGTTTAAGCACAGATACGCAGTATTTT. Residues: CASSYGQGLSTDTQYF.

V gene TRBV5-8 combines with J gene TRBJ2-1; 8 nucleotides line up with TRBD2. CDR1 and CDR2 from the germline V gene are SGHTS and YDEGEE. The junction had 6 bases not matched to a gene; V was cut back by 0 bases and J by 7 bases. CDR3 length equals 15 residues. Written as DNA, the CDR3 is TGTGCCAGCAGCTTGGTTGGCGGGGGGTGGAATGAGCAGTTCTTC. Translating gives CASSLVGGGWNEQFF.

This clone was counted a few times. The identical CDR3 is also encoded by other nucleotide sequences in the sample. The V and J genes are TRBV6-2 or TRBV6-3 and TRBJ1-2; no firm D call. Trimming cost V 6 bases and J 5 bases, with 4 bases left between them. The CDR3 extends over 10 amino acids. From germline, CDR1 is MNHEY and CDR2 SVGEGT. The chain's CDR3 is CASSSYGYTF. CDR3 DNA: TGTGCCAGCAGCTCATATGGCTACACCTTC.

This clone came up a few times. The gene calls are TRBV7-6 and TRBJ2-5; no reliable D call. Trimming cost V 2 bases and J 2 bases, with 12 bases left between them. There are 15 residues in the CDR3. Germline-derived CDR1 and CDR2 are SGHVS and FNYEAQ. In nucleotides, the CDR3 is TGTGCCAGCAGCTTATATGAACTACCACAAGAGACCCAGTACTTC. As protein: CASSLYELPQETQYF.

This clone was picked up one time. The chain links TRBV4-1 to TRBJ1-2; tentative D call: TRBD1 (6 bases). From germline, CDR1 is MGHRA and CDR2 YSYEKL. The CDR3 loop spans 14 amino acids. V lost 0 bases and J lost 4, with 9 bases in between. CDR3 loop: CASSQERGSYGYTF. Here the CDR3 DNA reads TGCGCCAGCAGCCAAGAAAGGGGGTCCTATGGCTACACCTTC.

The chain uses TRBV30 and TRBJ2-1, with TRBD1 identical over 7 bases. Trimming at V came to 2 bases and at J to 5 bases, leaving 6 bases not matched to a gene. The CDR3 extends over 14 amino acids. The V gene's germline CDR1 is GTSNPN and CDR2 SVGIG (reference sequence). Written as DNA, the CDR3 is TGTGCCTGGAGTCCCGGGACAGCAAACAATGAGCAGTTCTTC. It specifies CAWSPGTANNEQFF.

This clone was observed a single time. The chain links TRBV13 to TRBJ1-2, with 10 bases identical to TRBD1. V lost 6 bases, J lost 8 bases, and 15 bases stayed unmatched. Germline-derived CDR1 and CDR2 are PRHDT and FYEKMQ (reference sequence). The CDR3 runs to 16 residues. Here the CDR3 DNA reads TGTGCCAGCAGACTTACCACCGGGACAGGGGTTGGAGGCTACACCTTC. This sequence encodes CASRLTTGTGVGGYTF. Looking up the rest from reference TRBV13 and TRBJ1-2 gives the full variable domain: AAGVIQSPRHLIKEKRETATLKCYPIPRHDTVYWYQQGPGQDPQFLISFYEKMQSDKGSIPDRFSAQQFSDYHSELNMSSLELGDSALYFCASRLTTGTGVGGYTFGSGTRLTVV.

This clone has at least ten counts. The chain employs TRBV2 and TRBJ2-5; 11 bases fit TRBD2. This CDR3 comprises 16 residues. The V segment lost 3 bases and the J segment 2 bases; nucleotides outside the gene matches: 5. Germline V lookup: CDR1 SNHLY, CDR2 FYNNEI. The CDR3, as DNA: TGTGCCAGCAGTGACCAACTAGCGGGGGCACAAGAGACCCAGTACTTC. The encoded protein is CASSDQLAGAQETQYF.

This chain joins TRBV6-2 or TRBV6-3 and TRBJ2-1; no reliable D call. Germline assignment: CDR1 MNHEY and CDR2 SVGEGT. V gave up 0 bases and J gave up 5 bases, with 17 bases separating them. CDR3 size: 17 residues. This CDR3 is CASSYSSGLTLHNEQFF. For the CDR3, the DNA is TGTGCCAGCAGTTACTCGTCAGGCCTCACCCTTCACAATGAGCAGTTCTTC.

The genes are TRBV23-1 and TRBJ2-2; 7 bases fit TRBD1. Being an ORF, TRBV23-1 has a function that is uncertain. This CDR3 comprises 18 residues. The V segment lost 0 bases and the J segment 4 bases; nucleotides outside the gene matches: 11. The DNA of the CDR3 is TGCGCCAGCAGTCAATCGCTGAACAGGGGATCCGGCACCGGGGAGCTGTTTTTT. Encoded protein: CASSQSLNRGSGTGELFF.

This clone occurred a few times. The V and J genes are TRBV19 and TRBJ1-4; D perhaps matches TRBD1 (5 bases). This CDR3 spans 12 amino acids. Germline V lookup: CDR1 LNHDA, CDR2 SQIVND (reference sequence). Trimming removed 4 bases at V and 13 bases at J, with 13 bases between. This CDR3 is CASSNRREPLFF. CDR3 nucleotides: TGTGCCAGTAGTAACAGGAGAGAGCCACTGTTTTTT.

The chain is built from TRBV4-1 and TRBJ2-1; the match to TRBD2 covers 7 bases. V shed 2 bases, J shed 1 base, and the junction held 2 bases outside the gene matches. Germline CDR1 reads MGHRA; CDR2 reads YSYEKL. The CDR3 is made up of 15 amino acids. CDR3 nucleotides: TGCGCCAGCAGCCAACAGGGACTATCCTACAATGAGCAGTTCTTC. Translating it yields CASSQQGLSYNEQFF.

This clone was seen only a few times. The chain employs TRBV27 and TRBJ1-1, with TRBD1 identical over 8 bases. The germline V gene encodes CDR1 MNHEY and CDR2 SMNVEV (reference sequence). The CDR3 extends over 13 amino acids. After removal of 8 bases from V and 4 bases from J, the junction contained 6 bases not matched to a gene. This CDR3 reads CASQGALGTEAFF. The CDR3 DNA follows: TGTGCCAGCCAGGGGGCGTTGGGCACTGAAGCTTTCTTT.